The 32 T cell receptor beta chains reported below all come from one sample, sequenced in a study of T cells in Graves' hyperthyroidism and ophthalmopathy (dated by TCRdb to between 2018 and 2020). Libraries were constructed by multiplex PCR. Sequencing took place on an Illumina HiSeq 2000. The TCR beta CDR3 regions were amplified from the RNA transcripts. A first-round RT-PCR of the TCR CDR3 used the HTBI primer set with the Qiagen OneStep RT-PCR kit. The public sequencing data were trimmed at Q25 with fastp and processed into clonotypes with MiXCR by TCRdb, which kept only in-frame beta chains. A single entry per CDR3 protein holds the most common genes and DNA from its merged rows. The sample table shows 350,000 or so distinct CDR3 sequences, and roughly 23% are seen once. The top ten clonotypes cover over 40% of the sample. The sequenced material came from blood. These receptors were collected from a woman aged 45-60 years with Graves' hyperthyroidism.

This clonotype has just a few counts. This chain uses TRBV9 with TRBJ1-2, with 11 bases identical to TRBD1. Germline V gene data show CDR1 as SGDLS and CDR2 as YYNGEE. The CDR3 covers 16 residues. V was clipped by 4 bases and J by 4 bases; unmatched bases: 9. In DNA, the CDR3 is TGTGCCAGCAGCCCCCGCGGGACAGGGGGACGCTATGGCTACACCTTC. Translating gives CASSPRGTGGRYGYTF.

V and J are TRBV7-2 and TRBJ1-1, with D unclear. The CDR3 covers 15 residues. In germline, CDR1 is SGHTA, CDR2 FQGNSA. The V end lost 1 base, the J end lost 0 bases, and 9 bases lay between the germline ends. The CDR3 region has the DNA TGTGCCAGCAGCTTAGACGGTCCTATGAACACTGAAGCTTTCTTT. Protein sequence: CASSLDGPMNTEAFF.

There are many counts of this clonotype. V and J are TRBV7-8 and TRBJ2-7, with D perhaps assigned TRBD1 or TRBD2 (5 bases each). This CDR3 contains 15 residues. Germline V CDR1 and CDR2: SGHVS, FQNEAQ. Trimming cost V 2 bases and J 1 base, with 12 bases left between them. This CDR3 is CASSLYRDGSYEQYF. The DNA for the CDR3 is TGTGCCAGCAGCTTATACCGGGACGGTTCCTACGAGCAGTACTTC.

This clonotype was recorded a few times. The chain's CDR3 is CSGGRRTMNTEAFF. CDR3 DNA sequence: TGCAGCGGGGGACGGAGAACTATGAACACTGAAGCTTTCTTT. This rearrangement joins TRBV20-1 to TRBJ1-1; tentative D call: TRBD1 (5 bases). This CDR3 is 14 amino acids long. Per germline, CDR1 DFQATT and CDR2 SNEGSKA (reference sequence).

Ten or more counts support this clonotype. The CDR3 here is CASSRREGPGEQYF. CDR3 in DNA: TGCGCCAGCAGCAGGCGGGAGGGCCCCGGCGAGCAGTACTTC. J is TRBJ2-7 and V is TRBV5-1, with 9 bases lining up with TRBD2. Germline values: CDR1 SGHRS, CDR2 YFSETQ. CDR3 length: 14 residues. V shed 4 bases, J shed 6 bases, and the junction held 8 bases outside the gene matches.

The rearrangement links TRBV10-3 to TRBJ2-7, with TRBD1 matching over 7 bases. The CDR3 length is 14 residues. The germline gives CDR1 ENHRY, CDR2 SYGVKD. After removal of 11 bases from V and 5 bases from J, the junction contained 15 bases not matched to a gene. The CDR3: CAASGTVNFHEQYF. The CDR3 nucleotides read TGTGCCGCCTCCGGGACAGTAAATTTCCACGAGCAGTACTTC.

This clonotype was observed a handful of times. The rearrangement joins TRBV24-1 to TRBJ2-2; a weak D match, TRBD2 (6 bases). The CDR3 contains 14 residues. CDR1 and CDR2 (germline): KGHDR, SFDVKD. V lost 6 bases, J lost 1 base, and 8 bases lay in between. The CDR3 loop reads CATSLGGNTGELFF. For the CDR3, the DNA is TGTGCCACCAGTTTGGGGGGGAACACCGGGGAGCTGTTTTTT.

The rearrangement links TRBV27 to TRBJ1-1, with D unclear. This CDR3 contains 14 residues. V was clipped by 6 bases and J by 4 bases, with 15 bases between them. Germline values: CDR1 MNHEY, CDR2 SMNVEV (reference sequence). The CDR3 protein is CASSQRGVGTEAFF. Written as DNA, the CDR3 is TGTGCCAGCAGCCAACGTGGAGTGGGCACTGAAGCTTTCTTT.

The V call is TRBV24-1, the J call TRBJ2-7; 7 bases are a match to TRBD2. Germline trimming cut 2 bases from V and 3 bases from J; bases unmatched to any gene: 6. This CDR3 is 15 amino acids long. CDR1 and CDR2 from the germline V gene are KGHDR and SFDVKD. The CDR3 reads CATSDSRETYYEQYF. The CDR3 DNA reads as TGTGCCACCAGTGATTCGCGGGAGACTTACTACGAGCAGTACTTC.

This clonotype occurred a few times. The CDR3, as DNA: TGTGCCAGCACCTATGGGACTAGCGGGGGCAATGAGCAGTTCTTC. Protein: CASTYGTSGGNEQFF. The V gene is TRBV27, the J gene TRBJ2-1, with 14 bases fitting TRBD2. The J segment lost 6 bases and the V segment lost 7 bases, leaving 5 bases of the junction unmatched. This CDR3 is built from 15 residues. Germline lookup yields CDR1 MNHEY and CDR2 SMNVEV (reference sequence).

The V gene is TRBV28, the J gene TRBJ2-7; tentative D call: TRBD1 (6 bases). Deletions cut 6 bases from V and 6 bases from J, with 21 bases between. CDR3 length equals 15 residues. The germline gives CDR1 MDHEN, CDR2 SYDVKM. The CDR3 DNA reads TGTGCCAGCAGCCTCTCGGCAGGGGAATTACTCGAGCAGTACTTC. Translated, it gives CASSLSAGELLEQYF.

This clonotype has a count of ten or more. The chain recombines TRBV2 with TRBJ2-5, with D perhaps TRBD1 or TRBD2 (5 bases each). Per germline, CDR1 SNHLY and CDR2 FYNNEI. Deletions cut 5 bases from V and 2 bases from J, with 12 bases between. CDR3 length: 14 amino acids. The CDR3 reads CASSMMGEQETQYF. In nucleotides, the CDR3 is TGTGCCAGCAGTATGATGGGGGAACAAGAGACCCAGTACTTC.

As for this clonotype: Given a much more abundant clone one base away, this may be a read error. The J gene is TRBJ2-5, the V gene TRBV5-1, with TRBD2 matching 8 bases. CDR1 is SGHRS and CDR2 is YFSETQ in the germline V gene. V gave up 2 bases and J gave up 0 bases; unmatched junction bases: 3. CDR3 length: 15 residues. The CDR3 bases are TGCGCCAGCAGCTTAAGCGGGAGTAACCAAGAGACCCAGTACTTC. Translated: CASSLSGSNQETQYF.

This rearrangement joins TRBV20-1 to TRBJ2-1; weak D call: TRBD2 (6 bases). Trimming took 6 bases from V and 8 from J, leaving 17 bases between them. There are 13 residues in the CDR3. CDR1 and CDR2 from the germline V gene are DFQATT and SNEGSKA (reference sequence). The CDR3: CSAVGRGFDEQFF. The CDR3 DNA sequence: TGCAGTGCGGTAGGGCGGGGTTTCGATGAGCAGTTCTTC.

This clonotype showed up many times. The chain couples TRBV7-8 to TRBJ2-2; D not resolved. The CDR3 is 14 amino acids. Germline-derived CDR1 and CDR2 are SGHVS and FQNEAQ. The V gene lost 4 bases and the J gene lost 0 bases, with 6 bases spanning the gap. CDR3 nucleotide sequence: TGTGCCAGCAGCTCCCCTCCGAACACCGGGGAGCTGTTTTTT. Encoded protein: CASSSPPNTGELFF.

This clonotype came up a few times. The chain recombines TRBV28 with TRBJ2-7; TRBD2 matches 14 bases. This CDR3 has 15 amino acids. The germline gives CDR1 MDHEN, CDR2 SYDVKM. V lost 5 bases, J lost 6 bases, and 6 bases stayed unmatched. CDR3 loop: CASSGLAGGEGEQYF. In DNA, the CDR3 is TGTGCCAGCAGTGGACTAGCGGGAGGAGAGGGCGAGCAGTACTTC.

This clonotype was counted at least ten times. The chain joins TRBV20-1 to TRBJ2-1; TRBD1 agrees at 9 bases. Germline lookup yields CDR1 DFQATT and CDR2 SNEGSKA (reference sequence). The CDR3 extends over 14 amino acids. V lost 3 bases to trimming and J lost 4 bases; unmatched junction nucleotides: 4. The CDR3 region has the DNA TGCAGTGCTAGGGGGGACAGGGTGTACAATGAGCAGTTCTTC. Its protein product is CSARGDRVYNEQFF.

In this sample, this clonotype turned up a few times. This sequence joins TRBV20-1 and TRBJ2-1, with 13 bases identical to TRBD2. The germline CDR1 and CDR2 sequences are DFQATT and SNEGSKA (reference sequence). The CDR3 sequence is 15 residues long. Written as DNA, the CDR3 is TGCAGGCCCACTAGCGGGAGGGCCTCCTACAATGAGCAGTTCTTC. Amino acids: CRPTSGRASYNEQFF.

The chain links TRBV19 to TRBJ2-7; maybe TRBD2 (6 bases). The germline V gene encodes CDR1 LNHDA and CDR2 SQIVND (reference sequence). The CDR3 loop spans 12 amino acids. Trimming stripped 4 bases from V and 6 bases from J, with 10 bases between. CDR3 residues: CASSTTRSEQYF. The CDR3 bases are TGTGCCAGTAGTACGACTAGAAGCGAGCAGTACTTC.

At least ten counts were recorded for this clonotype. The chain uses TRBV6-5 and TRBJ1-2; a weak D match, TRBD1 (6 bases). Germline assignment: CDR1 MNHEY and CDR2 SVGAGI. The CDR3 runs 14 residues. V shed 2 bases and J shed 2 bases, with 9 bases lying between them. The CDR3 nucleotides read TGTGCCAGCAGTTACGGCAGGGGAAACTATGGCTACACCTTC. Translation gives CASSYGRGNYGYTF.

V gene TRBV12-3 or TRBV12-4 combines with J gene TRBJ1-1, with D hard to call. Trimming left V 5 bases short and J 3 bases short, with 16 bases between. The CDR3 runs to 15 residues. In DNA form, the CDR3 reads TGTGCCAGCAGTCCCGCCGGATGGTACGACACTGAAGCTTTCTTT. Its translation: CASSPAGWYDTEAFF.

V is TRBV3-1 and J is TRBJ2-1; 8 bases line up with TRBD2. In germline, CDR1 is LGHDT, CDR2 YNNKEL (reference sequence). There are 17 residues in the CDR3. The trim removed 0 bases at V and 6 bases at J, leaving 10 bases unmatched. This CDR3 reads CASSQDLRGGRSNEQFF. The CDR3 nucleotides read TGTGCCAGCAGCCAAGATCTCCGGGGGGGCCGATCCAATGAGCAGTTCTTC.

This clonotype occurred many times. This rearrangement joins TRBV5-5 to TRBJ1-2; D is unresolved. CDR1 is SGHKS, CDR2 YYEKEE, per germline (reference sequence). The CDR3 covers 12 residues. The ends were cut back, 0 bases at V and 4 bases at J, with 4 bases in the middle. The CDR3 DNA follows: TGTGCCAGCAGCTTGGCCACCTATGGCTACACCTTC. Encoded protein: CASSLATYGYTF.

This clonotype was seen a handful of times. The gene calls are TRBV11-3 and TRBJ2-6; TRBD1 matches at 11 bases. V lost 5 bases to trimming and J lost 1 base; unmatched junction nucleotides: 7. This CDR3 contains 18 residues. Germline CDR1 is SGHNT and CDR2 is YENEEA. CDR3 DNA sequence: TGTGCCAGCAGCCCAAGGACAGGGGGCGCGTCTGGGGCCAACGTCCTGACTTTC. Amino acids: CASSPRTGGASGANVLTF.

This clonotype was counted many times. CDR3 nucleotides: TGTGCCAGCCGGAACCTGGGGACTAGCGGACTTGCGGGGGAGCTGTTTTTT. It yields the protein CASRNLGTSGLAGELFF. The V call is TRBV6-5, the J call TRBJ2-2, with 11 bases lining up with TRBD2. The germline CDR1 and CDR2 sequences are MNHEY and SVGAGI. The CDR3 covers 17 residues. Losses at the gene ends were 8 bases for V and 8 bases for J; bases not matched to a gene: 16.

This clonotype was found a few times. The chain combines TRBV28 with TRBJ1-1; D is perhaps TRBD1 (5 bases). V was shortened by 7 bases and J by 4 bases, with 22 bases between the two germline ends. The length of the CDR3 is 16 residues. CDR1 is MDHEN, CDR2 SYDVKM, per germline. CDR3 amino acids: CASTRRSGRLFTEAFF. CDR3 sequence (DNA): TGTGCCAGCACTCGAAGGTCGGGACGGTTGTTCACTGAAGCTTTCTTT.

This clonotype was recorded at least ten times. This sequence joins TRBV9 and TRBJ1-2, with D unclear. The germline V gene has CDR1 SGDLS and CDR2 YYNGEE. This CDR3 is built from 16 residues. Between the trimmed V and J ends, which lost 0 bases and 2 bases, there was a span of 14 bases. In DNA, the CDR3 is TGTGCCAGCAGCGTAGGAGCGGGGAAGAGGAACTATGGCTACACCTTC. As protein: CASSVGAGKRNYGYTF.

This clonotype was observed many times. The CDR3 DNA reads as TGTGCCAGCAGTATCTCCTACTCGGACCAAGAGACCCAGTACTTC. Residues: CASSISYSDQETQYF. The chain employs TRBV27 and TRBJ2-5; the D is unclear. The ends were cut back, 5 bases at V and 0 bases at J, with 13 bases in the middle. CDR3 length equals 15 residues. From germline, CDR1 is MNHEY and CDR2 SMNVEV (reference sequence).

This rearrangement joins TRBV18 to TRBJ1-1, with a tentative D call TRBD1 (6 bases). Trimming shortened V by 2 bases and J by 5 bases, and 15 bases separated the two germline ends. Germline V gene data show CDR1 as KGHSH and CDR2 as LQKENI. The CDR3 is made up of 15 amino acids. As DNA, the CDR3 is TGTGCCAGCTCACCAGGGGGGCTGAAGAAAACTGAAGCTTTCTTT. This sequence encodes CASSPGGLKKTEAFF.

This clonotype was counted a few times. V gene TRBV2 combines with J gene TRBJ2-7, with 7 nucleotides matching TRBD2. The CDR3 runs to 14 residues. V dropped 3 bases and J dropped 6; count of bases not matched to a gene: 8. Per the germline V gene, CDR1 is SNHLY and CDR2 is FYNNEI. The CDR3 sequence: CASSDVTSFGEQYF. CDR3 nucleotide sequence: TGTGCCAGCAGTGATGTGACTAGCTTTGGCGAGCAGTACTTC.

This clonotype was detected many times. This chain joins TRBV5-4 and TRBJ2-7, with 10 bases aligning to TRBD2. Per the germline V gene, CDR1 is SGHNT and CDR2 is YYREEE (reference sequence). The CDR3 runs to 15 residues. The V and J ends lost 0 bases and 6 bases, in that order; junction bases with no gene match: 6. Written as DNA, the CDR3 is TGTGCCAGCAGCTTGGTGACGATAGCGGGAGGCGAGCAGTACTTC. Encoded protein: CASSLVTIAGGEQYF.

The chain employs TRBV18 and TRBJ2-1, with D unclear. Germline CDR1 is KGHSH and CDR2 is LQKENI. V was pared by 5 bases and J by 8 bases, with 10 bases between. This CDR3 is built from 12 residues. CDR3 DNA: TGTGCCAGCTCAACTTATGCAGATGAGCAGTTCTTC. It translates to CASSTYADEQFF.